The 17 T cell receptor beta chains presented below share a single source sample, sequenced in a study of tumor-infiltrating lymphocytes in primary liver carcinoma. Unsorted whole blood yielded the blood RNA, and germline DNA was also extracted. The template, roughly 550 ng total RNA, yielded TCR beta cDNA made with a constant-region primer. What produced the TCR beta libraries was three nested multiplex PCR rounds using slightly modified ARM-PCR. Primers for the first two PCR rounds were TRBV1-TRBV30 forward primers and a C-beta reverse primer (roughly 10 cycles per round). Each CDR3 protein is one row after TCRdb ran MiXCR on the multiplex PCR reads. This sample has fewer than 400,000 distinct CDR3 sequences; about 62% occur once, and the top ten carry more than 8.5%. Specimen: peripheral blood. These TCRs come from a middle-aged man with primary liver carcinoma and hepatitis B virus infection.

The rearrangement links TRBV29-1 to TRBJ2-1; 8 bases agree with TRBD1. The J segment lost 7 bases and the V segment lost 6 bases, leaving 11 bases of the junction unmatched. Germline-derived CDR1 and CDR2 are SQVTM and ANQGSEA. The CDR3 is 14 residues long. CDR3 nucleotide sequence: TGCAGCGTGGGGCAGGGGGCAGCTGGGAATGAGCAGTTCTTC. Protein product: CSVGQGAAGNEQFF.

To note about this clonotype: One base away lies a much larger clone, so this may be a sequencing read error. The CDR3, as DNA: TGTGCCAGCAGTTACCTGACAGGGCGTGATACTGAAGCTTTCTTT. This encodes CASSYLTGRDTEAFF. This sequence joins TRBV6-2 or TRBV6-3 and TRBJ1-1; TRBD1 matches 7 bases. The germline V gene encodes CDR1 MNHEY and CDR2 SVGEGT. This CDR3 is 15 amino acids long. The junction had 8 bases not matched to a gene; V was cut back by 2 bases and J by 5 bases.

The chain is built from TRBV11-2 and TRBJ2-5, with 7 bases that match TRBD1. Germline V gene sequence: CDR1 SGHAT, CDR2 FQNNGV. V gave up 5 bases and J gave up 1 base; unmatched junction bases: 4. This CDR3 spans 14 amino acids. CDR3 region: CASSQGQCQETQYF. CDR3 DNA: TGTGCCAGCAGCCAGGGACAGTGCCAAGAGACCCAGTACTTC. The full variable domain, with the rest looked up from reference TRBV11-2 and TRBJ2-5, is EAGVAQSPRYKIIEKRQSVAFWCNPISGHATLYWYQQILGQGPKLLIQFQNNGVVDDSQLPKDRFSAERLKGVDSTLKIQPAKLEDSAVYLCASSQGQCQETQYFGPGTRLLVL.

This clonotype was counted ten times or more. This sequence joins TRBV11-3 and TRBJ1-6; tentative D call: TRBD1 (5 bases). The V end was cut by 5 bases, the J end by 10 bases, with 12 bases between. CDR1 SGHNT and CDR2 YENEEA come from the germline V gene. The CDR3 extends over 13 amino acids. In DNA, the CDR3 is TGTGCCAGCAGCGACGGGACGGGATCACCCCTCCACTTT. This codes for CASSDGTGSPLHF.

This clonotype was recorded many times. The chain couples TRBV29-1 to TRBJ2-1; 8 bases fit TRBD1. J lost 8 bases, V lost 6 bases, and 6 bases had no gene match. The germline V gene has CDR1 SQVTM and CDR2 ANQGSEA. There are 12 residues in the CDR3. The CDR3 nucleotides are TGCAGCGTCCGGACAGGGTCGGATGAGCAGTTCTTC. Its protein product is CSVRTGSDEQFF.

The rearrangement uses TRBV11-2 and TRBJ1-5, with unresolved D. Per germline, CDR1 SGHAT and CDR2 FQNNGV. Trimming removed 1 base at V and 15 bases at J, with 25 bases between. The length of the CDR3 is 16 residues. CDR3: CASSLGQAAGNQSRHF. For the CDR3, the DNA is TGTGCCAGCAGCTTAGGCCAGGCGGCTGGCAATCAGTCCCGGCATTTT.

This clonotype was observed at least ten times. The genes are TRBV4-3 and TRBJ1-2, with 7 positions matching TRBD1. The germline gives CDR1 LGHNA, CDR2 YSLEER. Trimming removed 4 bases from V and 4 bases from J; junction bases left unmatched: 9. CDR3 length equals 15 residues. This CDR3 reads CASSPSEGAGYGYTF. CDR3 nucleotide sequence: TGCGCCAGCAGCCCCTCGGAGGGGGCGGGCTATGGCTACACCTTC.

About this clonotype itself: A clone one base away is much larger, so this may be a read error. The rearrangement joins TRBV12-3 or TRBV12-4 to TRBJ1-1; D call uncertain. Deletions cut 6 bases from V and 1 base from J, with 9 bases between. This CDR3 spans 13 amino acids. The CDR3 reads CASRDEGNTEAFF. CDR3 nucleotides: TGTGCCAGCAGAGATGAGGGGAACACTGAAGCTTTCTTT.

Comment on this clonotype: A single base separates this from a much larger clone, so it may be a read error. The chain links TRBV6-5 to TRBJ2-5; 7 bases match TRBD2. Germline V gene lookup returns CDR1 MNHEY and CDR2 SVGAGI. The CDR3 length is 12 residues. CDR3 amino acids: CTSSQIRGAQYF. CDR3 in DNA: TGTACCAGCAGCCAGATTCGGGGGGCCCAGTACTTC.

Remarks on this clonotype: A much bigger clone sits one base away, suggesting this may be a read error. The V and J genes are TRBV6-5 and TRBJ2-7, with a weak D call TRBD2 (6 bases). Germline lookup yields CDR1 MNHEY and CDR2 SVGAGI. V lost 5 bases, J lost 5 bases, and 16 bases lay in between. The CDR3 loop spans 14 amino acids. CDR3 protein: CASSRIGGGNEQYF. The DNA for the CDR3 is TGTGCCAGCAGTCGGATAGGTGGGGGGAACGAGCAGTACTTC.

The V gene is TRBV5-5, the J gene TRBJ1-1; no clear D gene. Germline-derived CDR1 and CDR2 are SGHKS and YYEKEE (reference sequence). The ends were cut back, 0 bases at V and 0 bases at J, with 18 bases in the middle. This CDR3 is 18 amino acids long. The CDR3 sequence is CASSLVLRTLNMNTEAFF. In DNA, the CDR3 is TGTGCCAGCAGCTTGGTCCTACGGACCCTTAATATGAACACTGAAGCTTTCTTT. Complete variable domain (other parts from reference TRBV5-5 and TRBJ1-1): DAGVTQSPTHLIKTRGQQVTLRCSPISGHKSVSWYQQVLGQGPQFIFQYYEKEERGRGNFPDRFSARQFPNYSSELNVNALLLGDSALYLCASSLVLRTLNMNTEAFFGQGTRLTVV.

The chain combines TRBV5-1 with TRBJ2-2; TRBD1 or TRBD2 may be the D gene (6 bases each). This CDR3 has 17 residues. Per the germline V gene, CDR1 is SGHRS and CDR2 is YFSETQ. The V end lost 3 bases, the J end lost 4 bases, and 19 bases lay between the germline ends. CDR3 bases: TGCGCCAGCAGCTCAGGACTGACTACGGGGGCCACCGGGGAGCTGTTTTTT. Translation: CASSSGLTTGATGELFF.

On this clonotype itself: A clone one base away is much larger, so this may be a read error. V usage is TRBV6-5 and J usage is TRBJ2-5, with D maybe TRBD2 (6 bases). CDR1 is MNHEY, CDR2 SVGAGI, per germline. This CDR3 spans 14 amino acids. The CDR3 DNA reads TGTGCCAGCAGTTACATGGGGCGGGGAGAGACCCATTACTTC. Its protein is CASSYMGRGETHYF.

In the case of this clonotype: The CDR3 does not end in the conserved phenylalanine or tryptophan, so this is likely a read error. The rearrangement uses TRBV12-3 or TRBV12-4 and TRBJ1-6; a weak D match, TRBD1 (5 bases). This CDR3 has 16 amino acids. The CDR3 reads CASSRDLPADNSPLHC. CDR3 in DNA: TGTGCCAGCAGTCGGGACCTCCCGGCGGATAATTCACCTCTCCACTGT.

A remark on this clonotype: A much larger clone differs from this one at a single base, so this may be a read error. This chain joins TRBV11-1 and TRBJ2-5; 7 bases are shared with TRBD2. Germline CDR1 is SGHAT and CDR2 is FQDESV (reference sequence). The CDR3 has 14 amino acids. The CDR3 DNA is TGTGTCAGCAGTCCCGAATGGGGAGGGGAGACCCAGTACTTC. Translated: CVSSPEWGGETQYF.

As regards this clonotype: Since a much larger clone is just one base distant, this may be a read error. V and J are TRBV6-2 or TRBV6-3 and TRBJ2-1, with 12 bases matching TRBD2. Per the germline V gene, CDR1 is MNHEY and CDR2 is SVGEGT. The V segment lost 10 bases and the J segment 5 bases; nucleotides outside the gene matches: 9. CDR3 size: 15 residues. The CDR3 here is CANRSSGGAHNEQFF. In DNA form, the CDR3 reads TGTGCCAACCGCTCTAGCGGGGGGGCACACAATGAGCAGTTCTTC.

A few counts support this clonotype. The CDR3 DNA follows: TGTGCCAGCAGCAAAGGTCAGGACCTCTCCTACAATGAGCAGTTCTTC. Amino acids: CASSKGQDLSYNEQFF. This sequence joins TRBV21-1 and TRBJ2-1. TRBV21-1 constitutes a pseudogene. The CDR3 sequence is 16 residues long.